Below are 8 T cell receptor beta chains sequenced from a single sample in a study of blood T cell repertoires in COVID-19. TCRdb keeps only in-frame clones here, not all; method: immunoSEQ multiplex PCR. Of a few hundred thousand clones in the sample, 80% to 90% are singletons; the top ten hold approximately 4%. The specimen sequenced was PBMCs or T cells enriched from blood (not recorded which). Receptors originate from a middle-aged woman with acute COVID-19.

The chain employs TRBV7-6 and TRBJ2-7; 9 bases match TRBD2. The CDR3 runs to 15 residues. J lost 7 bases, V lost 0 bases, and 7 bases had no gene match. Germline values: CDR1 SGHVS, CDR2 FNYEAQ. The CDR3 protein is CASSLAAGGPLEQYF. In DNA, the CDR3 is TGTGCCAGCAGCTTAGCGGCGGGAGGGCCGTTGGAGCAGTACTTC.

This chain uses TRBV6-5 with TRBJ1-2; D unresolved. The germline gives CDR1 MNHEY, CDR2 SVGAGI. The CDR3 extends over 15 amino acids. V lost 0 bases and J 2 bases, leaving 10 bases between the germline ends. The CDR3 region is CASSYSPGFNYGYTF. The CDR3 coding sequence is TGTGCCAGCAGTTACTCTCCGGGGTTCAACTATGGCTACACCTTC.

This chain uses TRBV4-2 with TRBJ2-7; D perhaps matches TRBD2 (6 bases). The V and J ends lost 1 base and 3 bases respectively, with 19 bases between them. Germline V gene lookup returns CDR1 LGHNA and CDR2 YNFKEQ. The CDR3 sequence is 17 residues long. The CDR3 loop is CASSQGGEGSVIYEQYF. CDR3 DNA: TGTGCCAGCAGCCAAGGGGGGGAAGGCTCTGTTATCTACGAGCAGTACTTC.

The chain recombines TRBV4-3 with TRBJ1-2; D uncertain. V lost 0 bases and J lost 1, with 9 bases in between. The CDR3 runs to 15 residues. Germline CDR1 LGHNA, CDR2 YSLEER. The CDR3 DNA reads TGCGCCAGCAGCCAAGAGATGGAGTATAACTATGGCTACACCTTC. Its protein is CASSQEMEYNYGYTF.

The chain employs TRBV7-2 and TRBJ2-3, with D uncertain. The V end lost 1 base, the J end lost 2 bases, and 10 bases lay between the germline ends. This CDR3 contains 15 residues. The germline V gene has CDR1 SGHTA and CDR2 FQGNSA. The CDR3 DNA is TGTGCCAGCAGCTTAGATAAGCCGCACACAGATACGCAGTATTTT. This sequence encodes CASSLDKPHTDTQYF.

The chain employs TRBV29-1 and TRBJ2-7, with D perhaps matching TRBD1 (5 bases). This CDR3 region has 11 residues. Germline CDR1 and CDR2: SQVTM and ANQGSEA. V was clipped by 5 bases and J by 4 bases, with 9 bases between them. CDR3 sequence reads: CSVSGRYEQYF. The CDR3 region has the DNA TGCAGCGTTTCAGGGCGATACGAGCAGTACTTC.

The genes are TRBV5-4 and TRBJ2-1; 12 nucleotides match TRBD2. CDR3 length: 18 residues. J gave up 6 bases and V 5 bases, and 15 bases lay outside the gene matches. Germline V gene lookup returns CDR1 SGHNT and CDR2 YYREEE (reference sequence). For the CDR3, the DNA is TGTGCCAGCAGTTGGGAGGTTACTAGCGGGAGGTGGGTCAATGAGCAGTTCTTC. This translates into CASSWEVTSGRWVNEQFF. The full variable domain, its missing parts supplied by reference TRBV5-4 and TRBJ2-1, is ETGVTQSPTHLIKTRGQQVTLRCSSQSGHNTVSWYQQALGQGPQFIFQYYREEENGRGNFPPRFSGLQFPNYSSELNVNALELDDSALYLCASSWEVTSGRWVNEQFFGPGTRLTVL.

The rearrangement uses TRBV5-1 and TRBJ1-4; TRBD1 aligns across 9 bases. CDR3 length: 17 residues. The germline V gene has CDR1 SGHRS and CDR2 YFSETQ. V lost 4 bases to trimming and J lost 11 bases; unmatched junction nucleotides: 18. The CDR3 region is CASSPDRGSAQIGKLFF. The CDR3 DNA sequence: TGCGCCAGCAGCCCGGACAGGGGCAGCGCACAAATCGGGAAACTGTTTTTT. Variable domain in full (rest from reference TRBV5-1 and TRBJ1-4): KAGVTQTPRYLIKTRGQQVTLSCSPISGHRSVSWYQQTPGQGLQFLFEYFSETQRNKGNFPGRFSGRQFSNSRSEMNVSTLELGDSALYLCASSPDRGSAQIGKLFFGSGTQLSVL.